This entry describes one T cell receptor beta chain. It lacks a known antigen. No much larger clone exists at a distance of one base, and base qualities are not known. Per the germline V gene, MDHEN is the CDR1 and SYDVKM is the CDR2. CDR3 length: 15 amino acids, cysteine to phenylalanine. CDR3 DNA only is kept here, 45 bases in frame from base 1. A distance of 20 bases separates the germline ends of V and J, which lose 8 bases and 4 bases respectively. TCRbeta CDR3 regions were amplified from genomic DNA using the immunoSEQ Assay, a bias-controlled multiplex PCR. For the original study's pipeline: The number of nucleated cells in each sample was estimated from the amplification of reference gene primers within the assay. To quantify the absolute abundance of each unique TCRbeta CDR3 rearrangement, sequence reads were collapsed and filtered. For each sample, productive Simpson clonality was calculated as the square root of Simpson's diversity index across productive rearrangements. Sourced from immuneACCESS, this table was stored by TCRdb with only in-frame sequences that have V and J called. A share of the clones is absent; for the studies checked, an unresolved V gene accounts for under half, and the remainder has no known explanation. V and J calls plus clone size are reproduced from that table; the DNA served to infer D and trimming. Counted in this sample were about 78,000 clones; less than 95% of them appeared once. The ten largest make up about 1% of the sample.

Collaborating institutions collected whole blood in K2EDTA tubes following their own protocols. Collaborator samples were shipped for TCRbeta analysis as frozen whole blood, isolated PBMCs, or DNA extracted from either sample type. The sample originates from a study of blood T cell repertoires in COVID-19 (dated by TCRdb to the early 2020s). Some background on the complete study: The collaborator samples originated in the United States, Italy and Spain and spanned the acute and convalescent phases of COVID-19. The material from the prospective study consisted of cDNA or gDNA derived from T cells, B-cell-depleted T cells, or PBMCs. The dataset comprised deeply sampled blood TCRbeta repertoires from subjects exposed to, actively infected with, or recovered from COVID-19. The repertoires were released in a freely available public database meant as a resource for research on the immune response to SARS-CoV-2. Samples came from the ongoing ImmuneRACE study (first 160 participants) plus 1,254 subjects from 6 global collaborators. Nearly every sample came with metadata listing a de-identified subject ID, COVID-19 status, age in years and sex. Where available, HLA class I and class II types were taken from metadata supplied by the sample provider and were not determined by assay-based typing. General study outcomes and caveats: The amount of clinical and demographic metadata varied by source and participant and was provided uncurated.

This chain joins TRBV28 to TRBJ1-1; TRBD1 is possibly the D segment (6 matching bases). Sequencing was carried out using peripheral blood. This TCR came from a woman between 45 and 60 years old in a cohort sampled during active COVID-19. The CDR3 here reads CASGSGTPTSTEAFF. The DNA is TGTGCCAGCGGCTCTGGGACACCTACGTCCACTGAAGCTTTCTTT.